The 27 T cell receptor beta chains below all came from one sample that was sequenced in a study of blood T cell repertoires in COVID-19. The protocol was immunoSEQ multiplex PCR, while the TCRdb copy is restricted to in-frame clones and leaves out a portion. The sample consists of approximately 260,000 clones, approximately 78% of them appearing once. Sample: peripheral blood. Receptor source: a woman aged 60-75 years with active or convalescent COVID-19.

The chain is built from TRBV5-6 and TRBJ2-4; perhaps TRBD1 as D (6 bases). CDR1 is SGHDT and CDR2 is YYEEEE in the germline V gene. V gave up 0 bases and J gave up 4 bases, with 8 bases separating them. The CDR3 has 14 residues. CDR3 sequence: CASSLATGKNIQYF. The CDR3 bases are TGTGCCAGCAGCTTGGCCACAGGGAAAAACATTCAGTACTTC.

The rearrangement uses TRBV6-2 or TRBV6-3 and TRBJ1-1; TRBD1 matches 8 bases. Germline V lookup: CDR1 MNHEY, CDR2 SVGEGT. Trimming took 5 bases from V and 7 from J; bases not matched to a gene: 15. The CDR3 consists of 16 residues. CDR3 nucleotides: TGTGCCAGCAGTCCGAAAGAGGACAGGGTATCACGTGAAGCTTTCTTT. Translating gives CASSPKEDRVSREAFF.

This sequence joins TRBV19 and TRBJ1-2; D perhaps matches TRBD1 (6 bases). The CDR3 spans 13 residues. The V end lost 5 bases, the J end lost 3 bases, and 10 bases lay between the germline ends. Per germline, CDR1 LNHDA and CDR2 SQIVND (reference sequence). The CDR3 sequence: CASSPRTDYGYTF. In DNA, the CDR3 is TGTGCCAGTAGTCCTCGGACAGACTATGGCTACACCTTC.

The V call is TRBV9, the J call TRBJ2-3; tentatively, D is TRBD1 (6 bases). Trimming removed 0 bases at V and 2 bases at J, with 22 bases between. This CDR3 contains 19 residues. Per the germline V gene, CDR1 is SGDLS and CDR2 is YYNGEE. Here the CDR3 reads CASSVAFSPGHPTTDTQYF. The DNA of the CDR3 is TGTGCCAGCAGCGTAGCCTTTTCGCCGGGACACCCTACCACAGATACGCAGTATTTT.

The rearrangement uses TRBV27 and TRBJ2-7; TRBD2 might be the D (6 bases). The germline CDR1 and CDR2 sequences are MNHEY and SMNVEV (reference sequence). This CDR3 spans 13 amino acids. V lost 4 bases, J lost 6 bases, and 13 bases lay in between. The CDR3 DNA reads as TGTGCCAGCAGTTCCCCTGGAGGGTTCGAGCAGTACTTC. Translated, it gives CASSSPGGFEQYF.

In nucleotides, the CDR3 is TGTGCCACCAGCAGAGGTGGAGGGGGCTCAGAGACCCAGTACTTC. Protein: CATSRGGGGSETQYF. The genes are TRBV15 and TRBJ2-5, with a tentative D call TRBD1 (7 bases). Germline loops: CDR1 LNHNV, CDR2 YYDKDF (reference sequence). This CDR3 spans 15 amino acids. V was shortened by 1 base and J by 4 bases, with 13 bases between the two germline ends.

This rearrangement joins TRBV7-3 to TRBJ1-6; D may be TRBD1 (6 bases). This CDR3 has 14 amino acids. CDR1 SGHTA and CDR2 FQGTGA come from the germline V gene. The V end was cut by 2 bases, the J end by 10 bases, with 12 bases between. The CDR3 DNA reads as TGTGCCAGCAGCTTAGCTGGACAGCACTCACCCCTCCACTTT. Amino acids: CASSLAGQHSPLHF.

The rearrangement joins TRBV3-1 (or the pseudogene TRBV3-2) to TRBJ2-7, with D possibly being TRBD1 (5 bases). Trimming took 2 bases from V and 4 from J, leaving 18 bases between them. CDR3 length equals 16 residues. Looked up from germline, CDR1 is LGHDT and CDR2 is YNNKEL (reference sequence). CDR3 sequence reads: CASSQHATGQPYEQYF. CDR3 in DNA: TGTGCCAGCAGCCAACACGCCACCGGACAACCATACGAGCAGTACTTC.

This clone was detected a few times. V is TRBV2 and J is TRBJ2-7; D might be TRBD1 (6 bases). This CDR3 comprises 13 residues. V shed 3 bases and J shed 6 bases, with 12 bases lying between them. Germline V gives CDR1 SNHLY, CDR2 FYNNEI. CDR3 coding DNA: TGTGCCAGCAGTGATGGACAGTTAGGCGAGCAGTACTTC. Translating gives CASSDGQLGEQYF.

The chain couples TRBV6-2 or TRBV6-3 to TRBJ2-7; D not resolved. The V gene's germline CDR1 is MNHEY and CDR2 SVGEGT. V was clipped by 5 bases and J by 2 bases, with 13 bases between them. CDR3 length: 14 amino acids. The CDR3 sequence is CASSGPTPPYEQYF. The CDR3 bases are TGTGCCAGCAGTGGGCCTACCCCACCCTACGAGCAGTACTTC.

As regards this clone: The junction shows a germline mismatch at one end, possibly a read error. The chain carries TRBV5-1 and TRBJ2-7; tentatively, D is TRBD1 (6 bases). From germline, CDR1 is SGHRS and CDR2 YFSETQ. This CDR3 has 14 residues. In DNA form, the CDR3 reads TGCGCCAGCAGCCGAGGGGACACGTCATACGGGCAGTACTTC. Translated: CASSRGDTSYGQYF.

J is TRBJ1-6 and V is TRBV5-1, with D perhaps matching TRBD1 (6 bases). Germline V gene data show CDR1 as SGHRS and CDR2 as YFSETQ. The CDR3 totals 18 residues. The V end was cut by 1 base, the J end by 1 base, with 15 bases between. In nucleotides, the CDR3 is TGCGCCAGCAGCTTGACAGGGACCAGAAGGTCCTATAATTCACCCCTCCACTTT. Protein product: CASSLTGTRRSYNSPLHF.

The J gene is TRBJ2-1, the V gene TRBV11-2; D is undetermined. Trimming removed 5 bases at V and 4 bases at J, with 12 bases between. This CDR3 region has 14 residues. Germline V CDR1 and CDR2: SGHAT, FQNNGV. In nucleotides, the CDR3 is TGTGCCAGCAGCCCACATCATGATTACAATGAGCAGTTCTTC. Amino acid sequence: CASSPHHDYNEQFF.

The CDR3 nucleotides are TGTGCCAGCAGCCAAGCCGGGGGGGCGAGGGGAAACACCATATATTTT. Protein sequence: CASSQAGGARGNTIYF. The rearrangement joins TRBV3-1 (or the pseudogene TRBV3-2) to TRBJ1-3; the D gene is possibly TRBD1 (6 bases). Germline values: CDR1 LGHDT, CDR2 YNNKEL (reference sequence). Between the trimmed V and J ends, which lost 1 base and 4 bases, there was a span of 14 bases. This CDR3 has 16 residues.

V and J are TRBV6-6 and TRBJ2-3; TRBD2 matches at 8 bases. After removal of 11 bases from V and 5 bases from J, the junction contained 9 bases not matched to a gene. The germline CDR1 and CDR2 sequences are MNHNY and SVGAGI (reference sequence). This CDR3 has 13 residues. CDR3 sequence: CALQPGGVDTQYF. The DNA for the CDR3 is TGTGCCTTACAGCCCGGGGGGGTAGATACGCAGTATTTT.

The V gene is TRBV6-4, the J gene TRBJ2-5; 8 nucleotides match TRBD2. Germline CDR1 reads MRHNA; CDR2 reads SNTAGT. The CDR3 runs 14 residues. V trimming: 4 bases; J trimming: 4 bases; junction bases outside the gene matches: 5. The CDR3 coding sequence is TGTGCCAGCAGTGCACCGGGGGGGGGAGAGACCCAGTACTTC. Translation: CASSAPGGGETQYF.

A single count supports this clone. This chain connects TRBV19 to TRBJ1-2; weak D call: TRBD1 (5 bases). V lost 1 base and J lost 6, with 15 bases in between. Germline V gene data show CDR1 as LNHDA and CDR2 as SQIVND (reference sequence). This CDR3 region has 15 residues. CDR3 amino acids: CASSIGGVRSDGYTF. The CDR3 coding sequence is TGTGCCAGTAGTATAGGGGGGGTACGCTCTGATGGCTACACCTTC. Looking up the rest from reference TRBV19 and TRBJ1-2 gives the full variable domain: DGGITQSPKYLFRKEGQNVTLSCEQNLNHDAMYWYRQDPGQGLRLIYYSQIVNDFQKGDIAEGYSVSREKKESFPLTVTSAQKNPTAFYLCASSIGGVRSDGYTFGSGTRLTVV.

Here the CDR3 reads CASSLLGQGETEAFF. The CDR3 coding sequence is TGTGCCAGCAGCTTGTTGGGCCAGGGTGAAACTGAAGCTTTCTTT. The V and J genes are TRBV5-8 and TRBJ1-1, with D perhaps TRBD1 (5 bases). V was clipped by 1 base and J by 5 bases, with 15 bases between them. CDR1 is SGHTS and CDR2 is YDEGEE in the germline V gene. CDR3 length equals 15 residues.

The J gene is TRBJ1-2, the V gene TRBV6-5, with 7 bases fitting TRBD1. Trimming took 6 bases from V and 5 from J; bases not matched to a gene: 12. Germline-derived CDR1 and CDR2 are MNHEY and SVGAGI. The CDR3 loop spans 15 amino acids. The CDR3 DNA sequence: TGTGCCAGCAGCCTCACCCTCGGACAGGAATATGGCTACACCTTC. Its translation is CASSLTLGQEYGYTF.

This chain connects TRBV21-1 to TRBJ1-1. TRBV21-1 is flagged as a pseudogene. The CDR3 contains 17 residues. The CDR3 here is CASSKEDPPELNTEAFF. The CDR3 coding sequence is TGTGCCAGCAGCAAGGAGGACCCACCTGAGTTGAACACTGAAGCTTTCTTT.

This clone ranks as medium-sized. The same CDR3 is also encoded by other DNA sequences in this sample. The rearrangement joins TRBV7-6 to TRBJ2-3, with 7 bases lining up with TRBD2. Looked up from germline, CDR1 is SGHVS and CDR2 is FNYEAQ. The CDR3 runs 14 residues. J gave up 4 bases and V 1 base, and 2 bases lay outside the gene matches. The CDR3 nucleotides are TGTGCCAGCAGCTTAGGCGGGGGTGCAGATACGCAGTATTTT. Translating it yields CASSLGGGADTQYF.

The chain carries TRBV2 and TRBJ1-5; tentatively, D is TRBD1 (6 bases). The CDR3 loop spans 15 amino acids. Trimming took off 0 bases at V and 2 bases at J, with 8 bases between the two ends. The V gene's germline CDR1 is SNHLY and CDR2 FYNNEI. CDR3 amino acids: CASSEAGAGNQPQHF. Written as DNA, the CDR3 is TGTGCCAGCAGTGAAGCGGGGGCAGGCAATCAGCCCCAGCATTTT. Supplemented by reference TRBV2 and TRBJ1-5, the full variable domain reads EPEVTQTPSHQVTQMGQEVILRCVPISNHLYFYWYRQILGQKVEFLVSFYNNEISEKSEIFDDQFSVERPDGSNFTLKIRSTKLEDSAMYFCASSEAGAGNQPQHFGDGTRLSIL.

The chain has TRBV19 and TRBJ2-1, with unresolved D. The CDR3 sequence is 16 residues long. Germline-derived CDR1 and CDR2 are LNHDA and SQIVND (reference sequence). V was pared by 3 bases and J by 0 bases, with 12 bases between. CDR3 amino acids: CASSISAHSSYNEQFF. The CDR3 coding sequence is TGTGCCAGTAGTATTTCAGCACACAGCTCCTACAATGAGCAGTTCTTC. The variable domain in full, with the rest retrieved from reference TRBV19 and TRBJ2-1, is DGGITQSPKYLFRKEGQNVTLSCEQNLNHDAMYWYRQDPGQGLRLIYYSQIVNDFQKGDIAEGYSVSREKKESFPLTVTSAQKNPTAFYLCASSISAHSSYNEQFFGPGTRLTVL.

The chain joins TRBV30 to TRBJ1-2; D might be TRBD1 (5 bases). The V gene's germline CDR1 is GTSNPN and CDR2 SVGIG (reference sequence). Trimming removed 0 bases at V and 2 bases at J, with 13 bases between. The CDR3 length is 15 residues. The CDR3 DNA reads TGTGCCTGGAGTGTTTTGGGGGGTGGAAACTATGGCTACACCTTC. Residues: CAWSVLGGGNYGYTF.

The genes are TRBV4-1 and TRBJ2-7, with 10 bases identical to TRBD1. V shed 0 bases and J 6 bases; nucleotides not matched to a gene: 11. Per germline, CDR1 MGHRA and CDR2 YSYEKL. The CDR3 runs to 17 residues. CDR3 in DNA: TGCGCCAGCAGCCAAGAGACGGGGGGACAGGGGACGGGCGAGCAGTACTTC. It codes for CASSQETGGQGTGEQYF.

This chain connects TRBV19 to TRBJ1-2, with TRBD1 matching over 7 bases. V gave up 1 base and J gave up 0 bases; unmatched junction bases: 11. Germline assignment: CDR1 LNHDA and CDR2 SQIVND (reference sequence). This CDR3 is 18 amino acids long. CDR3 in DNA: TGTGCCAGTAGTATAGGAGGGGGCCGGAGGGGTTCTAACTATGGCTACACCTTC. Translation: CASSIGGGRRGSNYGYTF.

The chain carries TRBV11-3 and TRBJ1-2; 10 nucleotides line up with TRBD1. Germline CDR1 reads SGHNT; CDR2 reads YENEEA. The CDR3 contains 16 residues. Trimming cost V 5 bases and J 4 bases; bases outside gene matches: 10. The CDR3 DNA reads as TGTGCCAGCAGCGAAAACCGGGACAGGGGAACCTATGGCTACACCTTC. The encoded protein is CASSENRDRGTYGYTF.